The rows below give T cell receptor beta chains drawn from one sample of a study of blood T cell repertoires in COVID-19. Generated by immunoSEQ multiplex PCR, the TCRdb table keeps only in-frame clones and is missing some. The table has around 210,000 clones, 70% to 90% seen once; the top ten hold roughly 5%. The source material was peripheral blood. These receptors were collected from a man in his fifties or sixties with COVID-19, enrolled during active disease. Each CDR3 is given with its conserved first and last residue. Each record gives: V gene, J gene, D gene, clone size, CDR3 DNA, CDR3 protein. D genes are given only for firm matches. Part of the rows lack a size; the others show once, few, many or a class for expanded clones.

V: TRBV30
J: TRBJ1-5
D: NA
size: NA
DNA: TGTGCCTGGAGTGTATTGGGCGGGAATCAGCCCCAGCATTTT
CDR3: CAWSVLGGNQPQHF

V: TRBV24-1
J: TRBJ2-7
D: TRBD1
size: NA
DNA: TGTGCCACCAGTGATTCGGACAGGGTTTACGAGCAGTACTTC
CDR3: CATSDSDRVYEQYF

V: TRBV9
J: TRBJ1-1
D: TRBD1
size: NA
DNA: TGTGCCAGCAGCAAACGGACAGGCTTGAACACTGAAGCTTTCTTT
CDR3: CASSKRTGLNTEAFF

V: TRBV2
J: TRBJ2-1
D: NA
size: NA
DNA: TGTGCCAGCAGTGAAGGACCCAGCAGCGATGAGCAGTTCTTC
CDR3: CASSEGPSSDEQFF

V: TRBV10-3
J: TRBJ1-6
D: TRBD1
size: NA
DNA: TGTGCCATCAGTTCGGACAGGGGTAGTATCTCCTATAATTCACCCCTCCACTTT
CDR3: CAISSDRGSISYNSPLHF

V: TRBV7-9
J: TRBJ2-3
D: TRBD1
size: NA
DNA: TGTGCCAGCAGCCGGGACAGGGTGGCAGATACGCAGTATTTT
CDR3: CASSRDRVADTQYF

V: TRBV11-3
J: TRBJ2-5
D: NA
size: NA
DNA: TGTGCCAGCAGCTTAAATAAGGGGGAGACCCAGTACTTC
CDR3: CASSLNKGETQYF

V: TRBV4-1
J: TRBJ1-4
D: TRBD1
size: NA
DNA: TGCGCCAGCAGCCAGACAGGGTTTGGTCGAGCTAATGAAAAACTGTTTTTT
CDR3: CASSQTGFGRANEKLFF

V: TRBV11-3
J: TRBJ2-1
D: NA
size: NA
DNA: TGTGCCAGCAGCCCCCAGAGCGGTTACAATGAGCAGTTCTTC
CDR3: CASSPQSGYNEQFF

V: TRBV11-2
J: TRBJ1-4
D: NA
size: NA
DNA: TGTGCCAGCAGCCCACAACAGGGATTCAATGAAAAACTGTTTTTT
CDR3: CASSPQQGFNEKLFF

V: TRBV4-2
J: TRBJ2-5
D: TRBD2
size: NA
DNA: TGTGCCAGCAGCCAGCTTTCCCGGACTAGCGGGGTTCAAGAGACCCAGTACTTC
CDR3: CASSQLSRTSGVQETQYF

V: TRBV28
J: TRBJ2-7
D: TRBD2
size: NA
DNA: TGTGCCAGCAGTTTGACACGGGGGGGCTTAAGCGAGCAGTACTTC
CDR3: CASSLTRGGLSEQYF

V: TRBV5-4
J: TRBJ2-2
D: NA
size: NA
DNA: TGTGCCAGCAGCACCCAGCAGCGGAACACCGGGGAGCTGTTTTTT
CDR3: CASSTQQRNTGELFF

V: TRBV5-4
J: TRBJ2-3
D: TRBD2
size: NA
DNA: TGTGCCAGCAGCACGGGACTAGCGGGGGGCCGGGTCACAGATACGCAGTATTTT
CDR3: CASSTGLAGGRVTDTQYF

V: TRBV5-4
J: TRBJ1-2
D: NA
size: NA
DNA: TGTGCCAGCAGCTTGGCCGGGACAACAGGGTATGGCTACACCTTC
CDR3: CASSLAGTTGYGYTF

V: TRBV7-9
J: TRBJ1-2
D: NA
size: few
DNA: TGTGCCAGCAGCTTAAGAGGGGGGGAGATCTATGGCTACACCTTC
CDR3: CASSLRGGEIYGYTF

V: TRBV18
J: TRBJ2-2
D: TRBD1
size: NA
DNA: TGTGCCAGCTCACGCAGCCTCCCGGGACAGGGTCGCACCGGGGAGCTGTTTTTT
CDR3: CASSRSLPGQGRTGELFF

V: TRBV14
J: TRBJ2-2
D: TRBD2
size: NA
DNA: TGTGCCAGCAGCCAGTACTCATCTAGGACTAGCGGGGCCACCGGGGAGCTGTTTTTT
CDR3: CASSQYSSRTSGATGELFF

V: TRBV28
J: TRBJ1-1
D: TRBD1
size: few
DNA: TGTGCCAGCACCGGGTCGACGGGACAGGGGTACACTGAAGCTTTCTTT
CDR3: CASTGSTGQGYTEAFF

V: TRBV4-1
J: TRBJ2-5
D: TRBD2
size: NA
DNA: TGCGCCAGCAGCCAAGGCCTGACTAGCGGGGTAAAGACCCAGTACTTC
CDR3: CASSQGLTSGVKTQYF

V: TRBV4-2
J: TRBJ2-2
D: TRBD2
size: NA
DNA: TGTGCCAGCAGCCAAGACGCGGGGGCCGGGGAGCTGTTTTTT
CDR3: CASSQDAGAGELFF

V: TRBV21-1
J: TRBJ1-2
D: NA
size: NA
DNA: TGTGCCAGCAGCAAGCGGGAGGGGGCAGTTGGCTACACCTTC
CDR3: CASSKREGAVGYTF

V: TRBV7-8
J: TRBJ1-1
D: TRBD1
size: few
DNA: TGTGCCAGCAGCCTAAGACCGGGACAGGGGATCATGAACACTGAAGCTTTCTTT
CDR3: CASSLRPGQGIMNTEAFF

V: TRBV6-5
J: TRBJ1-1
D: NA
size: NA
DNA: TGTGCCAGCAGTCCCCTCCGAACCCTCCTCGGAGCTTTCTTT
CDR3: CASSPLRTLLGAFF

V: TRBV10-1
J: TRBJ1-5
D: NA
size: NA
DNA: TGCGCCAGCAGTGAGCTAGCAGCACACTATAGCAATCAGCCCCAGCATTTT
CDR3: CASSELAAHYSNQPQHF

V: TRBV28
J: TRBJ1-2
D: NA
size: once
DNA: TGTGCCAGCAGTTTACAGGGTGGGTCCTATGGCTACACCTTC
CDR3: CASSLQGGSYGYTF

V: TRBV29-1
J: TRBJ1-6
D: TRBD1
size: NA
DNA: TGCAGCGTCGGACAGGGTAATAATTCACCCCTCCACTTT
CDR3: CSVGQGNNSPLHF

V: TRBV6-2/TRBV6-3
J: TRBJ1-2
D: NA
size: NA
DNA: TGTGCCAGCAGTACCCGGCCCCCGGGGTATGGCTACACCTTC
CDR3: CASSTRPPGYGYTF

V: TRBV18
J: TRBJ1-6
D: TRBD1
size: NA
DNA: TGTGCCAGCTCACCAGGACAGGGCGATTCACCCCTCCACTTT
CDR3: CASSPGQGDSPLHF

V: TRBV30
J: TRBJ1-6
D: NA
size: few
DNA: TGTGCCTTGGAACAGGGTTCAGGGTCCTATAATTCACCCCTCCACTTT
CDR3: CALEQGSGSYNSPLHF

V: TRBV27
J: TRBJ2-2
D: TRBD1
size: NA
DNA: TGTGCCAGCAGTCTCGGACAGGGGCGCATCTGGGAGCTGTTTTTT
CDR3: CASSLGQGRIWELFF

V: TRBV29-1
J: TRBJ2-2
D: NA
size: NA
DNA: TGCAGCGTCTCGACAGGCAAGAACACCGGGGAGCTGTTTTTT
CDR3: CSVSTGKNTGELFF

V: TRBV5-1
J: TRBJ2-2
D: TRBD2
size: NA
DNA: TGCGCCTCTAAACGACTAGCGGGGACCACCGGGGAGCTGTTTTTT
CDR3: CASKRLAGTTGELFF

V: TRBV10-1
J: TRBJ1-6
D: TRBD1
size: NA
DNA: TGCGCCAGCAGTTTTGGGACAGCCAATTTTTCCCCCTATAATTCACCCCTCCACTTT
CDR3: CASSFGTANFSPYNSPLHF

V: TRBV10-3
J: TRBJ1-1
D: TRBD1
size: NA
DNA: TGTGCCATCAGTGGACAGGGGGCCTACACTGAAGCTTTCTTT
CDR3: CAISGQGAYTEAFF

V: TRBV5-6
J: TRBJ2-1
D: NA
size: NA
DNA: TGTGCCAGCAGCACCGGACATGCTGAGCAGTTCTTC
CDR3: CASSTGHAEQFF

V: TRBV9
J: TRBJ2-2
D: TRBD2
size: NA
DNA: TGTGCCAGCAGCGTCGGACTAGCGGGACCGAACACCGGGGAGCTGTTTTTT
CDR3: CASSVGLAGPNTGELFF

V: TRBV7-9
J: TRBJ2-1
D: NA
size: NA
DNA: TGTGCCAGCAGCCCCCAGGGATATCAGTACAATGAGCAGTTCTTC
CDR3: CASSPQGYQYNEQFF

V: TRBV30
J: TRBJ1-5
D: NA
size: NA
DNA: TGTGCCTGGAGTGTAACCCCCGGCGGGGCACCTTATCAGCCCCAGCATTTT
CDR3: CAWSVTPGGAPYQPQHF

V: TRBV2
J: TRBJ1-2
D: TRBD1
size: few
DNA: TGTGCCAGCAGTGAAGAAGGGACAGGGAACTATGGCTACACCTTC
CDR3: CASSEEGTGNYGYTF

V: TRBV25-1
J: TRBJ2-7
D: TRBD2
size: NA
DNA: TGTGCCAGCAGTGAATTGGGCCCTCTAGCGGACGAGCAGTACTTC
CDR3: CASSELGPLADEQYF

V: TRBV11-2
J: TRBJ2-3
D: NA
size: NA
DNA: TGTGCCAGCAGCTTAGATGGCGGGGGCGAAGATACGCAGTATTTT
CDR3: CASSLDGGGEDTQYF

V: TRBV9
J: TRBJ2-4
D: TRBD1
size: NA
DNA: TGTGCCAGCAGCGCCGAAGGGACAGGGAACTGGGGAAACATTCAGTACTTC
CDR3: CASSAEGTGNWGNIQYF

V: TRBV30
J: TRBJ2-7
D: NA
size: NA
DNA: TGTGCCTGGAGGTCCCAGACAGTCTACGAGCAGTACTTC
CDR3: CAWRSQTVYEQYF

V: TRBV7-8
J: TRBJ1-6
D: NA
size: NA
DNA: TGTGCCAGCAGCCTAAGACAGGAGCTGAAATTTTCACCCCTCCACTTT
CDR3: CASSLRQELKFSPLHF

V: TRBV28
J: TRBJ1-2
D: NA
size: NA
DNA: TGTGCCAGCAGTCCAGGACAGATACTCTATGGCTACACCTTC
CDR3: CASSPGQILYGYTF

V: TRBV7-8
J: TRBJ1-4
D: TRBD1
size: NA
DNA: TGTGCCAGCAGCCGAGACAGGGCTGGGGAAAAACTGTTTTTT
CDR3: CASSRDRAGEKLFF

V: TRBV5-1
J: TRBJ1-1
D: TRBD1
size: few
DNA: TGCGCCAGCAGCTGGAATCAGGGGGCGGGTACTGAAGCTTTCTTT
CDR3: CASSWNQGAGTEAFF

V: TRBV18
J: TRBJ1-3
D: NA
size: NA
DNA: TGTGCCAGCTCACTCGACAGCTCTGGAAACACCATATATTTT
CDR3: CASSLDSSGNTIYF

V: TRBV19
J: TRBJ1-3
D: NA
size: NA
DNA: TGTGCCAGTAGTCACTACTCTGGAAACACCATATATTTT
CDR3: CASSHYSGNTIYF

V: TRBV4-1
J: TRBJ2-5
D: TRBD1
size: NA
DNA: TGCGCCAGCAGCCAAGGAGCGGGACAGGGTAGAGAGACCCAGTACTTC
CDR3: CASSQGAGQGRETQYF

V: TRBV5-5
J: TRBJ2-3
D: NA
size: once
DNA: TGTGCCAGCAGCTCAGGGACAGATACGCAGTATTTT
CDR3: CASSSGTDTQYF

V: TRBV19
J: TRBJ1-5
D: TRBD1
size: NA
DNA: TGTGCCAGTAGTATAGATACAGGGGGGAATCAGCCCCAGCATTTT
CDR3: CASSIDTGGNQPQHF